The rows below give T cell receptor beta chains drawn from one sample of a study of CD8 T cells in ankylosing spondylitis. Via MiXCR, TCRdb re-called the 5' RACE reads, giving one row per CDR3 protein. This table holds 700,000 to 850,000 distinct CDR3 sequences, 12% found once. The sample was blood, either unsorted or a sorted T cell fraction (not recorded which). All receptors derive from a male donor with ankylosing spondylitis. CDR3s include the opening cysteine and the closing phenylalanine or tryptophan. D genes are given only for firm matches. Rows may omit the clone size; those that give it use once, few, many or a size class.

-,-,TRBV20-1,TRBJ1-5,TGCAGTGCTGGGAGACAGGTTCGGCCCCAGCATTTT,CSAGRQVRPQHF
-,-,TRBV4-2,TRBJ2-5,TGTGCCAGCAGCCAAGGTCCAGAACAAGAGACCCAGTACTTC,CASSQGPEQETQYF
many,-,TRBV18,TRBJ1-2,TGTGCCAGCTCACCGTCGGGGTTACGCTATGGCTACACCTTC,CASSPSGLRYGYTF
few,-,TRBV5-6,TRBJ1-1,TGTGCCAGCAGCTTTAAAAGGACATCTGAAGCTTTCTTT,CASSFKRTSEAFF
-,-,TRBV10-3,TRBJ2-7,TGTGCCAACAGTGAGTCCAGGGCCCCGGACGAGCAGTACTTC,CANSESRAPDEQYF
-,TRBD2,TRBV20-1,TRBJ2-1,TGCAGTGCCCGTGACCCCGGCGGGAGTCTCAATGAGCAGTTCTTC,CSARDPGGSLNEQFF
-,TRBD2,TRBV20-1,TRBJ2-7,TGCAGTGCTAGAGTACTAGCGGGCTACTACGAGCAGTACTTC,CSARVLAGYYEQYF
-,TRBD1,TRBV7-9,TRBJ2-7,TGTGCCAGCAGCTACGGGGACAGACGGGACGAGCAGTACTTC,CASSYGDRRDEQYF
few,-,TRBV20-1,TRBJ2-2,TGCAGTGCTATGAAGGACGGAAACACCGGGGAGCTGTTTTTT,CSAMKDGNTGELFF
many,TRBD1,TRBV5-5,TRBJ2-1,TGTGCCAGCAGGTCAACAGGGGATACCTACAATGAGCAGTTCTTC,CASRSTGDTYNEQFF
many,-,TRBV12-3/TRBV12-4,TRBJ2-3,TGTGCCAGCACCCGGGCGCCGGTGGATACGCAGTATTTT,CASTRAPVDTQYF
few,-,TRBV7-2,TRBJ1-5,TGTGCCAGCAGCTTATTTACGGGCTCAACGCCCCAGCATTTT,CASSLFTGSTPQHF
-,-,TRBV6-2/TRBV6-3,TRBJ2-1,TGTGCCAGCAGCCTCGATCTACGGAACCCGGAAAACAATGAGCAGTTCTTC,CASSLDLRNPENNEQFF
few,-,TRBV20-1,TRBJ2-3,TGCAGTGGGTCCACATCGAGCACAGATACGCAGTATTTT,CSGSTSSTDTQYF
many,TRBD1,TRBV7-2,TRBJ1-1,TGTGCCAGCAGCTCTAGGACAGGGAACACTGAAGCTTTCTTT,CASSSRTGNTEAFF
many,-,TRBV20-1,TRBJ1-6,TGCAGTGCTCCGGAGCCATCCTATAATTCACCCCTCCACTTT,CSAPEPSYNSPLHF
-,TRBD2,TRBV12-3/TRBV12-4,TRBJ2-5,TGTGCCAGCAGCCAGAGCGGGAGTCCGGAGACCCAGTACTTC,CASSQSGSPETQYF
few,TRBD2,TRBV6-2/TRBV6-3,TRBJ2-7,TGTGCCAGCAGTTACTCGATAGCGGGGGGCTACTACGAGCAGTACTTC,CASSYSIAGGYYEQYF
many,-,TRBV20-1,TRBJ1-1,TGCAGTGCTAGTGGAGGGAACACTGAAGCTTTCTTT,CSASGGNTEAFF
-,TRBD1,TRBV29-1,TRBJ2-3,TGCAGCGTTCGACAGGGGTTTTCCACAGATACGCAGTATTTT,CSVRQGFSTDTQYF
-,-,TRBV7-2,TRBJ2-1,TGTGCCAGCAGCTTAGGACAGATAGCCAATGAGCAGTTCTTC,CASSLGQIANEQFF
few,TRBD1,TRBV5-1,TRBJ2-6,TGCGCCAGCAGCGCCACCGGGACAGGGCGCGGGGCCAACGTCCTGACTTTC,CASSATGTGRGANVLTF
many,-,TRBV20-1,TRBJ2-7,TGCAGTGCTAGAACTGGGCCCTACGAGCAGTACTTC,CSARTGPYEQYF
-,-,TRBV20-1,TRBJ1-1,TGCAGTGCAGGCAGTCCAGGGAGCACTGAAGCTTTCTTT,CSAGSPGSTEAFF
few,-,TRBV2,TRBJ2-3,TGTGCCAGCCTCTTCCCCAGGGCCACAGATACGCAGTATTTT,CASLFPRATDTQYF
-,-,TRBV20-1,TRBJ1-2,TGCAGTGCTATGGCGGAATCGAACTATGGCTACACCTTC,CSAMAESNYGYTF
many,TRBD2,TRBV5-1,TRBJ2-3,TGCGCCAGCGGTAGCGGGATTGGCACAGATACGCAGTATTTT,CASGSGIGTDTQYF
few,-,TRBV14,TRBJ1-1,TGTGCCAGCAGCCAGTCGAGAGGCACTGAAGCTTTCTTT,CASSQSRGTEAFF
many,-,TRBV24-1,TRBJ2-3,TGTGCCACCAGTGATCCGGTGGTGGGGAGTAGCACAGATACGCAGTATTTT,CATSDPVVGSSTDTQYF
many,-,TRBV5-1,TRBJ2-1,TGCGCCAGCAGCTTGGCCCGGCGGATACGATACAATGAGCAGTTCTTC,CASSLARRIRYNEQFF
few,-,TRBV6-6,TRBJ1-1,TGTGCCAGCAGTCACGGTGAAGCTTTCTTT,CASSHGEAFF
-,-,TRBV20-1,TRBJ1-2,TGCAGTGCTAGGGATCAGGGATCAAAGGGCTACACCTTC,CSARDQGSKGYTF
many,-,TRBV21-1,TRBJ2-7,TGTGCCAGGGGGGACGGTCCCTACGAGCAGTACTTC,CARGDGPYEQYF
many,-,TRBV29-1,TRBJ2-3,TGCAGCGCCTCAGGGAGGAACACAGATACGCAGTATTTT,CSASGRNTDTQYF
few,-,TRBV20-1,TRBJ1-6,TGCAGTGCTAGGGAGGAACTTAATTCACCCCTCCACTTT,CSAREELNSPLHF
few,TRBD2,TRBV5-1,TRBJ2-7,TGCGCCAGCAGCTTGGTGAGCGGGATGACCTCCTACGAGCAGTACTTC,CASSLVSGMTSYEQYF
few,-,TRBV5-5,TRBJ2-5,TGTGCCAGCAGCCCGGGACTGCTGTACCAAGAGACCCAGTACTTC,CASSPGLLYQETQYF
-,-,TRBV28,TRBJ2-2,TGTGCCAGCACCCGGGGCGGAAACACCGGGGAGCTGTTTTTT,CASTRGGNTGELFF
many,TRBD1,TRBV20-1,TRBJ2-1,TGCAGTGCTAAACAGGGGGGCTCCTACAATGAGCAGTTCTTC,CSAKQGGSYNEQFF
few,TRBD2,TRBV20-1,TRBJ2-1,TGCAGTGCTAGAGACGGGACTAGCGTTAACAATGAGCAGTTCTTC,CSARDGTSVNNEQFF
many,-,TRBV5-1,TRBJ1-1,TGCGCCAGCAGCTTGGGATCTAGAAACACTGAAGCTTTCTTT,CASSLGSRNTEAFF
-,-,TRBV6-5,TRBJ2-3,TGTGCCAGCAGTTACCGCAGAAACACAGATACGCAGTATTTT,CASSYRRNTDTQYF
few,-,TRBV6-1,TRBJ2-2,TGTGCCAGCAGTGACAGGGGTACGAACACCGGGGAGCTGTTTTTT,CASSDRGTNTGELFF
-,TRBD1,TRBV20-1,TRBJ2-3,TGCAGTGGGGCGGACAGGGGCAGCCCAGATACGCAGTATTTT,CSGADRGSPDTQYF
-,TRBD1,TRBV12-3/TRBV12-4,TRBJ2-5,TGTGCCAGCAGTTTATGGGGACAGGGGACGGAGACCCAGTACTTC,CASSLWGQGTETQYF
-,TRBD1,TRBV4-3,TRBJ2-1,TGCGCCAGCAGCCAAAGAACAGGGGGAATTAATGAGCAGTTCTTC,CASSQRTGGINEQFF
-,-,TRBV7-9,TRBJ1-2,TGTGCCAGCAGCACGAGGGGGGGAGGCGGCTACACCTTC,CASSTRGGGGYTF
-,-,TRBV6-1,TRBJ2-5,TGTGCCAGCAGTGAACGGGACCCTGAGGAGACCCAGTACTTC,CASSERDPEETQYF
-,-,TRBV6-5,TRBJ2-2,TGTGCCAGCAGTTACGGCCGAGACGGGGAGCTGTTTTTT,CASSYGRDGELFF
few,TRBD1,TRBV6-5,TRBJ2-7,TGTGCCAGCAGTTCACGACAGGGTTTCGACGAGCAGTACTTC,CASSSRQGFDEQYF
many,-,TRBV20-1,TRBJ1-3,TGCAGTGCTAAAGGGGATCCTGGAAACACCATATATTTT,CSAKGDPGNTIYF
many,-,TRBV6-1,TRBJ2-2,TGTGCCAGCAGCCGGCGCATAGACACCGGGGAGCTGTTTTTT,CASSRRIDTGELFF
-,TRBD2,TRBV4-3,TRBJ2-2,TGCGCCAGCAGCCAAGTGAGCGGGACCCCCACCGGGGAGCTGTTTTTT,CASSQVSGTPTGELFF
-,-,TRBV4-3,TRBJ2-2,TGCGCCAGCAGCCTAGGACAGTCCTCCTCCGGGGAGCTGTTTTTT,CASSLGQSSSGELFF
-,TRBD1,TRBV28,TRBJ2-5,TGTGCCAGCAGCAAGACAGGGGTCGGGGAGACCCAGTACTTC,CASSKTGVGETQYF
few,-,TRBV15,TRBJ2-5,TGTGCCACCAGCAGAGATTCCCAATACCAAGAGACCCAGTACTTC,CATSRDSQYQETQYF
few,TRBD1,TRBV20-1,TRBJ1-4,TGCAGTGCTAGCGAGGGGGCGGCGGAAAAACTGTTTTTT,CSASEGAAEKLFF
-,-,TRBV15,TRBJ1-1,TGTGCCACCAGCAGAGGGGCGTCGGGGAACACTGAAGCTTTCTTT,CATSRGASGNTEAFF
few,-,TRBV21-1,TRBJ1-4,TGTGCCAGCATAATACGCCGGACAACTAATGAAAAACTGTTTTTT,CASIIRRTTNEKLFF
-,TRBD1,TRBV6-5,TRBJ1-2,TGTGCCAGCAGTTTTACAGGGGGAGTCGGCTACACCTTC,CASSFTGGVGYTF